This TCR beta chain stems from a study of blood T cell repertoires in COVID-19. Study-wide context: The samples span acute and convalescent COVID-19 from the United States, Italy and Spain. Sources were T cells, B-cell-depleted T cells, or PBMCs; the material itself was cDNA or gDNA.

Per the original data handling: Amplification from reference gene primers served as the basis for estimated nucleated cell counts. Measured with immunoSEQ multiplex PCR; TCRdb has only the in-frame clones, and not every one. For V, J and clone size, that table is used; D and trimming come from the DNA. Of 110,000 or so clones listed, more than 80% were seen once; the top ten hold roughly 5%. Germline V gene lookup returns CDR1 MNHEY and CDR2 SVGAGI. The CDR3 is made up of 13 amino acids. V lost 7 bases and J lost 1, with 10 bases in between. Only a few counts were recorded for this clone. V usage is TRBV6-5 and J usage is TRBJ1-2; D unresolved. The receptor was isolated from a woman aged 60-75 years with COVID-19, enrolled during active disease. The sequenced sample was peripheral blood. The CDR3 region is CASTARINYGYTF. CDR3 bases: TGTGCCAGCACGGCGAGGATTAACTATGGCTACACCTTC.